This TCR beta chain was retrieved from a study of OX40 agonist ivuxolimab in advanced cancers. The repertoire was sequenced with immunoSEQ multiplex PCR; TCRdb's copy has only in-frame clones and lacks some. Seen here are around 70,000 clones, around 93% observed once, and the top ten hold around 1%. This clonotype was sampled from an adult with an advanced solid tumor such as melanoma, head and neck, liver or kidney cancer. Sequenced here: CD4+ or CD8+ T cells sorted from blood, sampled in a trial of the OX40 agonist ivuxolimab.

The CDR3 reads CASSLGPYNEQFF. The DNA for the CDR3 is TGTGCCAGCAGCTTGGGGCCCTACAATGAGCAGTTCTTC. This chain uses TRBV5-4 with TRBJ2-1; D is uncertain. This CDR3 contains 13 residues. Germline V gene sequence: CDR1 SGHNT, CDR2 YYREEE (reference sequence). Deletions cut 0 bases from V and 2 bases from J, with 3 bases between.